This is a list of T cell receptor beta chains from one sample in a study of metastatic and nonmetastatic thyroid tumors. TCRdb re-analyzed the PCR reads through MiXCR. The table includes tens of thousands of clones, 20% to 25% detected once. The sequenced sample consisted of blood. These receptors all stem from a female donor with papillary thyroid cancer or a benign thyroid nodule (not recorded which). Some clones in this sample may be carry-over from other donors' samples. The CDR3 runs from the conserved cysteine through the conserved F or W. Fields, in order: CDR3 DNA, CDR3 protein, D gene, J gene, clone size, V gene. The D gene is left open where the match is weak. For some rows the clone size is stated as once, few or many, or as a class when expanded; others skip it.

CDR3nt: TGTGCCAGTACTCTACAGGGGACTAGTCGTCAGCCCCAGCATTTT
CDR3aa: CASTLQGTSRQPQHF
d_gene: TRBD1
j_gene: TRBJ1-5
abundance: many
v_gene: TRBV19

CDR3nt: TGTGCCAGCAGCCGCCGGGGGCAAGTCTTCTTC
CDR3aa: CASSRRGQVFF
d_gene: .
j_gene: TRBJ2-1
abundance: many
v_gene: TRBV11-3

CDR3nt: TGTGCCAGCAGCCTCGCCCAAGGGAAGGGGACAGATACGCAGTATTTT
CDR3aa: CASSLAQGKGTDTQYF
d_gene: .
j_gene: TRBJ2-3
abundance: many
v_gene: TRBV3-1

CDR3nt: TGTGCCAGCAGGGGTCCGACAGGTCGAAATGAAAAACTGCTTTTT
CDR3aa: CASRGPTGRNEKLLF
d_gene: .
j_gene: TRBJ1-4
abundance: few
v_gene: TRBV28

CDR3nt: TGTGCCAGTAGTCAACCTGGGGGGACAGGGAAGAATCAGCCCCACAATTTT
CDR3aa: CASSQPGGTGKNQPHNF
d_gene: TRBD1
j_gene: TRBJ1-5
abundance: .
v_gene: TRBV19

CDR3nt: TGCAGTGCTAGTCCCCTGGCAGGGGAAATCACTGAAGCTTTCTTT
CDR3aa: CSASPLAGEITEAFF
d_gene: .
j_gene: TRBJ1-1
abundance: .
v_gene: TRBV20-1

CDR3nt: TGCAGTGCTAGCAGGGACAGGCGAAATGAAAAACTGTTTTTT
CDR3aa: CSASRDRRNEKLFF
d_gene: TRBD1
j_gene: TRBJ1-4
abundance: many
v_gene: TRBV20-1

CDR3nt: TGTGCCTGGAGTGTATTAAGCAGGGGACCAGCTTTCTTT
CDR3aa: CAWSVLSRGPAFF
d_gene: .
j_gene: TRBJ1-1
abundance: .
v_gene: TRBV30

CDR3nt: TGTGCCAGCAGCGTAGTCGGACTAGCGGGTGCGCCTATGGTTGATACGCAGTATTTT
CDR3aa: CASSVVGLAGAPMVDTQYF
d_gene: TRBD2
j_gene: TRBJ2-3
abundance: once
v_gene: TRBV9

CDR3nt: TGTGCCACCAGCAGAGACAGGGAGACCGGGGAGCTGTTTTTT
CDR3aa: CATSRDRETGELFF
d_gene: .
j_gene: TRBJ2-2
abundance: .
v_gene: TRBV15

CDR3nt: TGTGCCAGAATCCGGGCTGGCCGCCGGACCGGGGAGCTGTTTTTT
CDR3aa: CARIRAGRRTGELFF
d_gene: .
j_gene: TRBJ2-2
abundance: few
v_gene: TRBV6-1

CDR3nt: TGTGCCAGCAGTTACTGGGGACTAGCGGGATCTGAGCAGTTCTTC
CDR3aa: CASSYWGLAGSEQFF
d_gene: TRBD2
j_gene: TRBJ2-1
abundance: many
v_gene: TRBV6-6

CDR3nt: TGCGCCAGCAGGTCCGGACCCAACAATGAGCAGTTCTTC
CDR3aa: CASRSGPNNEQFF
d_gene: .
j_gene: TRBJ2-1
abundance: many
v_gene: TRBV5-1

CDR3nt: TGTGCCAGCAAAAAGTTGGAACAGAGCGAATCTTTCTTT
CDR3aa: CASKKLEQSESFF
d_gene: .
j_gene: TRBJ1-1
abundance: .
v_gene: TRBV6-1

CDR3nt: TGCGCCAGCAGCTTGGAGACAGCCTACCCCACTGAAGCTTTCTTT
CDR3aa: CASSLETAYPTEAFF
d_gene: .
j_gene: TRBJ1-1
abundance: .
v_gene: TRBV5-1

CDR3nt: TGTGCCAGTCATGTGACAGGGGCTAACTATGGCTACACCTTC
CDR3aa: CASHVTGANYGYTF
d_gene: TRBD1
j_gene: TRBJ1-2
abundance: few
v_gene: TRBV19

CDR3nt: TGTGCCAGCAGCTTAAGGTCGGGGGCGAGCAGACCTTACAATGAGCAGTTCTTC
CDR3aa: CASSLRSGASRPYNEQFF
d_gene: .
j_gene: TRBJ2-1
abundance: many
v_gene: TRBV7-3

CDR3nt: TGCAGTGCTAGACCTTTTTCAGGCCCTCCCCTCGAGCAGTACTTC
CDR3aa: CSARPFSGPPLEQYF
d_gene: .
j_gene: TRBJ2-7
abundance: .
v_gene: TRBV20-1

CDR3nt: TGTGCCAGCACTAGAAGCGGAGGGGGAAGGAACACCGGGGAGCTGTTTTTT
CDR3aa: CASTRSGGGRNTGELFF
d_gene: .
j_gene: TRBJ2-2
abundance: .
v_gene: TRBV7-6

CDR3nt: TGCGCCAGCAGCAGCGGGGGGACCTCCTACGAGCAGTACTTC
CDR3aa: CASSSGGTSYEQYF
d_gene: TRBD2
j_gene: TRBJ2-7
abundance: .
v_gene: TRBV5-1

CDR3nt: TGTGCCAGCAGCTTACAGGTAGGGGGGGAGAGTGAGCAGTTCTTC
CDR3aa: CASSLQVGGESEQFF
d_gene: .
j_gene: TRBJ2-1
abundance: many
v_gene: TRBV7-2

CDR3nt: TGTGCCAGCAGCTGGACCCTGGAGGTCTATGGCTACACCTTC
CDR3aa: CASSWTLEVYGYTF
d_gene: .
j_gene: TRBJ1-2
abundance: many
v_gene: TRBV7-2

CDR3nt: TGTGCCAGCAGTTACTCTTTAGTGTGGCCACAGCCCCAGCATTTT
CDR3aa: CASSYSLVWPQPQHF
d_gene: .
j_gene: TRBJ1-5
abundance: few
v_gene: TRBV6-2/TRBV6-3

CDR3nt: TGTGCCATAACAGGACTAGCGGGATGGCCTAGCGAGCAGTACTTC
CDR3aa: CAITGLAGWPSEQYF
d_gene: TRBD2
j_gene: TRBJ2-7
abundance: few
v_gene: TRBV10-3

CDR3nt: TGTGCCAGCACCCCAAGGGGAGCGCGCTCTGGGGCCAACGTCCTGACTTTC
CDR3aa: CASTPRGARSGANVLTF
d_gene: .
j_gene: TRBJ2-6
abundance: many
v_gene: TRBV27

CDR3nt: TGTGCCAGCAGCGACAGGCCCGGTCACACCGGGGAGCTGTTTTTT
CDR3aa: CASSDRPGHTGELFF
d_gene: .
j_gene: TRBJ2-2
abundance: medium-sized
v_gene: TRBV6-1

CDR3nt: TGCGCCAGCGTTAACCAATTAAATGAGCAGTTCTTC
CDR3aa: CASVNQLNEQFF
d_gene: .
j_gene: TRBJ2-1
abundance: many
v_gene: TRBV10-2

CDR3nt: TGCAGTGCTAGAGATAAGGAACGAGGGGGCGAGCAGTACTTC
CDR3aa: CSARDKERGGEQYF
d_gene: .
j_gene: TRBJ2-7
abundance: few
v_gene: TRBV20-1

CDR3nt: TGTGCCAGCAGTGTCGGTGGGGCTAGCACAGATACGCAGTATTTT
CDR3aa: CASSVGGASTDTQYF
d_gene: .
j_gene: TRBJ2-3
abundance: few
v_gene: TRBV6-4

CDR3nt: TGTGCCAGCAGTTTACCCCACACCATATATTTT
CDR3aa: CASSLPHTIYF
d_gene: .
j_gene: TRBJ1-3
abundance: many
v_gene: TRBV12-3/TRBV12-4

CDR3nt: TGTGCCAGCAGCTTGGCCGTGGGCCAAGAGACCCAGTACTTC
CDR3aa: CASSLAVGQETQYF
d_gene: .
j_gene: TRBJ2-5
abundance: few
v_gene: TRBV5-6

CDR3nt: TGTGCCAGTAGTAAGACTAGCGCAACAGATACGCAGTATTTT
CDR3aa: CASSKTSATDTQYF
d_gene: TRBD2
j_gene: TRBJ2-3
abundance: .
v_gene: TRBV19

CDR3nt: TGTGCCAGCAGTAGAACAGCCTACGAGCAGTACTTC
CDR3aa: CASSRTAYEQYF
d_gene: .
j_gene: TRBJ2-7
abundance: many
v_gene: TRBV28

CDR3nt: TGTGCCAGCAGTGTGGAGAGGGCCCACGAGCAGTACTTC
CDR3aa: CASSVERAHEQYF
d_gene: .
j_gene: TRBJ2-7
abundance: .
v_gene: TRBV6-1

CDR3nt: TGTGCCAGCAGTGAATCGACAGGCTACGAGCAGTACTTC
CDR3aa: CASSESTGYEQYF
d_gene: .
j_gene: TRBJ2-7
abundance: few
v_gene: TRBV6-1